This T cell receptor beta chain was sequenced in a study of shared clonotypes between healthy human individuals. Study-level points and caveats: In having few donors, the study represented limited genetic and exposure-history diversity.

The repertoire was sequenced with immunoSEQ multiplex PCR; TCRdb's copy has only in-frame clones and lacks some. The sample holds millions of clones; over 85% are singletons and the top ten take 0.13% to 0.15%. In regard to this clone: The antigen remains undetermined.

The origin of this receptor is a man younger than 35 in good health. Sequencing used naive CD4+ T cells sorted from blood. Subset meaning: CD45RA+ positively selected.

The CDR3, as DNA: TGTGCCAGCGCGGGCCAACAGAATCCTAGCAATCAGCCCCAGCATTTT. This codes for CASAGQQNPSNQPQHF. This chain uses TRBV2 with TRBJ1-5; D ambiguous. The V and J ends lost 8 bases and 0 bases respectively, with 17 bases between them. Per germline, CDR1 SNHLY and CDR2 FYNNEI. There are 16 residues in the CDR3.